This TCR beta chain derives from a study of identifying expanded T cells in peripheral blood. Regarding this clone: Its antigen is not identified.

Profiling relied on immunoSEQ multiplex PCR, and the TCRdb table lists in-frame clones only, not all of them. The top ten hold 15% to 20% of the sample, which has about 81,000 clones, around 84% seen once. No infections or other immune events were documented during collection. The CDR3 has 14 residues. V was trimmed by 5 bases and J by 3 bases, leaving 12 bases between them. CDR1 and CDR2 from the germline V gene are SGHTA and FQGNSA. Study conclusions and caveats: About 1.2 clones differed between technical replicates, versus around 16 and 19 over time. Variance in clone template counts between roughly 2-week samples significantly increased with total template count across all healthy donors.

This TCR came from a person between 18 and 70 years old in good health. Input material: blood. V and J are TRBV7-2 and TRBJ2-3; tentatively, D is TRBD2 (5 bases). The CDR3 DNA reads as TGTGCCAGCAGCCTAAGACTATTAACAGATACGCAGTATTTT. This sequence encodes CASSLRLLTDTQYF.